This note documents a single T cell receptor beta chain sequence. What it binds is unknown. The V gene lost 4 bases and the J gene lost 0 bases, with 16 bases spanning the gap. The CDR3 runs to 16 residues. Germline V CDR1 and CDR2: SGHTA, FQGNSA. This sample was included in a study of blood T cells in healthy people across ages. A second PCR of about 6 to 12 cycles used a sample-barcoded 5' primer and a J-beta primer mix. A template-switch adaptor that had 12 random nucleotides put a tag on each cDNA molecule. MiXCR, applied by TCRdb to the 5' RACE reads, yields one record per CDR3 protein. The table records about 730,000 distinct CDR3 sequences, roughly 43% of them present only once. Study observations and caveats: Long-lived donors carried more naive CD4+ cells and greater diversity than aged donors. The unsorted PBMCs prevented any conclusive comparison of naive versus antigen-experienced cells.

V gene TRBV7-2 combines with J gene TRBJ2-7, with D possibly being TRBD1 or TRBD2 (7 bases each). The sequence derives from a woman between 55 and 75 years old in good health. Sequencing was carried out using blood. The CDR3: CASSWSGTESSYEQYF. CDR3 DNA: TGTGCCAGCAGCTGGAGCGGGACAGAGAGCTCCTACGAGCAGTACTTC.